The present T cell receptor (beta chain) was sequenced within a study of blood T cell repertoires in COVID-19. Study details: Sites across the United States, Italy and Spain contributed samples from acute and convalescent COVID-19. PBMCs, B-cell-depleted T cells, or T cells were the source of the cDNA or gDNA that made up the material.

The CDR3 runs to 15 residues. Looked up from germline, CDR1 is SGHTA and CDR2 is FQGNSA. With 7 bases clipped from V and 1 base from J, the junction kept 9 bases outside the gene matches. How the authors handled the data: Cell counts per sample came from amplifying reference gene primers. The assay was immunoSEQ multiplex PCR, and TCRdb's table has in-frame clones only and misses some. V and J calls and clone size are those listed in that table; D and trimming were worked out from the DNA. Among 200,000 to 250,000 clones, 87% were seen once, and the ten largest hold less than 14%. This clonotype originated in a man aged 25-45 years who had recovered from COVID-19. V usage is TRBV7-2 and J usage is TRBJ1-1; 7 nucleotides match TRBD1. The source material was PBMCs or T cells enriched from blood (not recorded which). The CDR3 DNA follows: TGTGCCAGCATGGGACAGATGGTTCGGAACACTGAAGCTTTCTTT. It yields the protein CASMGQMVRNTEAFF.